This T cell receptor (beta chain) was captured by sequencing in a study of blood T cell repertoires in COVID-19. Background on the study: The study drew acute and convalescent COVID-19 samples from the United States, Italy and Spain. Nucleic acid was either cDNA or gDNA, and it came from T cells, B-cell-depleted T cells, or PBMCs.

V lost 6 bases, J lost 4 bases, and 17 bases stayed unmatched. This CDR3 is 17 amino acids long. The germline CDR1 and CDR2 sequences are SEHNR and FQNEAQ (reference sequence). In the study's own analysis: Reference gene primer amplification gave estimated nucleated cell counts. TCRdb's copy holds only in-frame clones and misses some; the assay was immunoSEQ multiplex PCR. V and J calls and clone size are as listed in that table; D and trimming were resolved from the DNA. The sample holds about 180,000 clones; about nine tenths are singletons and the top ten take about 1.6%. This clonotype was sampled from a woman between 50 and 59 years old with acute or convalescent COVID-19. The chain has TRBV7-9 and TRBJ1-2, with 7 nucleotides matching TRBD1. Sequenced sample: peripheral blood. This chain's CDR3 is CASSYTTGDWTTYGYTF. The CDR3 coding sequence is TGTGCCAGCAGTTACACAACAGGGGATTGGACTACCTATGGCTACACCTTC.